This T cell receptor beta chain was sequenced for a study of cytomegalovirus exposure and HLA in healthy donors. Findings and caveats of the study: A later analysis by the authors found several of the most significant clusters apparently linked to common viral pathogens. Published work reported that the classifier diagnosed cytomegalovirus status with high specificity and sensitivity.

Comments on this clone: Its antigen is as yet unknown.

It was with 60 Vbeta and 13 Jbeta primers that the PCR ran. Clones were read by immunoSEQ multiplex PCR, and TCRdb kept only the in-frame ones, dropping some. This listing includes about 67,000 clones. Trimming stripped 2 bases from V and 2 bases from J, with 9 bases between. Germline V lookup: CDR1 SGHDN, CDR2 FVKESK. CDR3 length equals 14 residues. This TCR came from a woman in her thirties or forties in good health and CMV-seropositive. The rearrangement uses TRBV14 and TRBJ1-2; the D is unclear. The sequenced sample consisted of PBMCs. CDR3 nucleotide sequence: TGTGCCAGCAGCCAATTCCGGGGAAACTATGGCTACACCTTC. This translates into CASSQFRGNYGYTF.